Following are 29 T cell receptor beta chains from one sample sequenced in a study of cytomegalovirus exposure and HLA in healthy donors. Sequencing used immunoSEQ multiplex PCR; TCRdb keeps in-frame clones, though not all of them. The data contain about 66,000 clones, approximately 96% of them singletons. Source material: PBMCs. The receptors come from a man younger than 35 in good health and CMV-seronegative.

The chain links TRBV10-3 to TRBJ2-2, with 7 bases matching TRBD2. V was clipped by 7 bases and J by 4 bases; unmatched bases: 9. Per germline, CDR1 ENHRY and CDR2 SYGVKD. This CDR3 has 15 residues. The CDR3 region has the DNA TGTGCCATCACCGCTAGCGGAGAGGGCACCGGGGAGCTGTTTTTT. Translated, it gives CAITASGEGTGELFF.

V gene TRBV10-3 combines with J gene TRBJ1-3; 7 nucleotides match TRBD1. This CDR3 spans 17 amino acids. J gave up 3 bases and V 0 bases, and 8 bases lay outside the gene matches. CDR1 and CDR2 (germline): ENHRY, SYGVKD. DNA of the CDR3: TGTGCCATCAGTGAGTCGGGGACAGTTTCCTTTGGAAACACCATATATTTT. Translation: CAISESGTVSFGNTIYF.

This rearrangement joins TRBV28 to TRBJ2-7; 9 bases align to TRBD2. The CDR3 covers 16 residues. The germline V gene encodes CDR1 MDHEN and CDR2 SYDVKM. The junction had 6 bases not matched to a gene; V was cut back by 3 bases and J by 0 bases. The CDR3 region is CASSFRLADISYEQYF. CDR3 sequence (DNA): TGTGCCAGCAGTTTCAGACTAGCGGACATCTCCTACGAGCAGTACTTC. The whole variable domain, remainder taken from reference TRBV28 and TRBJ2-7, is DVKVTQSSRYLVKRTGEKVFLECVQDMDHENMFWYRQDPGLGLRLIYFSYDVKMKEKGDIPEGYSVSREKKERFSLILESASTNQTSMYLCASSFRLADISYEQYFGPGTRLTVT.

This chain links TRBV6-5 with TRBJ1-6; the match to TRBD1 covers 8 bases. The ends lost 5 bases at V and 8 bases at J; junction bases unmatched: 8. This CDR3 spans 15 amino acids. CDR1 MNHEY and CDR2 SVGAGI come from the germline V gene. This CDR3 reads CASSRQGAEYSPLHF. CDR3 bases: TGTGCCAGCAGTCGTCAGGGGGCGGAATATTCACCCCTCCACTTT.

The V and J genes are TRBV16 and TRBJ2-3, with D possibly matching TRBD1 (6 bases). The CDR3 sequence is 14 residues long. Per the germline V gene, CDR1 is KGHSY and CDR2 is FQNENV. Trimming took off 3 bases at V and 2 bases at J, with 9 bases between the two ends. The CDR3 sequence: CASSQTGSTDTQYF. The CDR3, as DNA: TGTGCCAGCAGCCAGACAGGCTCCACAGATACGCAGTATTTT.

The chain recombines TRBV7-9 with TRBJ2-7, with D uncertain. This CDR3 is 16 amino acids long. Germline V CDR1 and CDR2: SEHNR, FQNEAQ (reference sequence). Trimming cost V 0 bases and J 1 base, with 13 bases left between them. The CDR3 nucleotides are TGTGCCAGCAGCTTAGCAGTCGCTGAGATGTCCTACGAGCAGTACTTC. Its translation is CASSLAVAEMSYEQYF.

This clone was seen just once. The chain has TRBV27 and TRBJ2-2, with D perhaps matching TRBD2 (5 bases). The V end lost 7 bases, the J end lost 1 base, and 13 bases lay between the germline ends. CDR1 is MNHEY, CDR2 SMNVEV, per germline (reference sequence). The CDR3 is 15 amino acids. In DNA form, the CDR3 reads TGTGCCAGCACGTCGTCTAGCAGGAACACCGGGGAGCTGTTTTTT. This gives the protein CASTSSSRNTGELFF.

The chain links TRBV2 to TRBJ2-3; TRBD2 aligns across 9 bases. Germline CDR1 and CDR2: SNHLY and FYNNEI. V dropped 5 bases and J dropped 3; count of bases not matched to a gene: 6. This CDR3 has 15 amino acids. The DNA of the CDR3 is TGTGCCAGCAGTAGGTCTAGCGGGGCGACAGATACGCAGTATTTT. Amino acid sequence: CASSRSSGATDTQYF.

The V and J genes are TRBV30 and TRBJ1-1, with 7 bases identical to TRBD1. This CDR3 has 13 amino acids. CDR1 is GTSNPN, CDR2 SVGIG, per germline (reference sequence). Losses at the gene ends were 5 bases for V and 4 bases for J; bases not matched to a gene: 7. Here the CDR3 reads CAWETGLGTEAFF. The CDR3, as DNA: TGTGCCTGGGAGACAGGGTTGGGCACTGAAGCTTTCTTT.

The chain has TRBV28 and TRBJ1-4, with 7 bases identical to TRBD1. The germline CDR1 and CDR2 sequences are MDHEN and SYDVKM. The CDR3 totals 15 residues. With V trimmed by 5 bases and J by 5 bases, 8 bases remained unmatched. In DNA form, the CDR3 reads TGTGCCAGCAGTAACCACAGGGGACAAAATGAAAAACTGTTTTTT. It yields the protein CASSNHRGQNEKLFF.

The chain recombines TRBV19 with TRBJ1-5; a possible D gene is TRBD1 (6 bases). This CDR3 spans 15 amino acids. Germline assignment: CDR1 LNHDA and CDR2 SQIVND (reference sequence). V shed 3 bases and J shed 4 bases, with 13 bases lying between them. The CDR3 region has the DNA TGTGCCAGTAGTATGATCAGGGACACTAATCAGCCCCAGCATTTT. Its protein product is CASSMIRDTNQPQHF.

The V call is TRBV4-2, the J call TRBJ1-1; tentative D call: TRBD1 (5 bases). Trimming stripped 0 bases from V and 5 bases from J, with 13 bases between. This CDR3 contains 15 residues. Per the germline V gene, CDR1 is LGHNA and CDR2 is YNFKEQ. CDR3 region: CASSQEDGGVTEAFF. The CDR3 DNA reads as TGTGCCAGCAGCCAAGAAGACGGGGGGGTTACTGAAGCTTTCTTT.

The chain combines TRBV19 with TRBJ1-1, with D tentatively TRBD1 (5 bases). CDR3 length: 13 residues. Trimming took off 3 bases at V and 3 bases at J, with 8 bases between the two ends. Germline values: CDR1 LNHDA, CDR2 SQIVND (reference sequence). The CDR3 sequence: CASSMEGYTEAFF. The CDR3, as DNA: TGTGCCAGTAGTATGGAGGGGTACACTGAAGCTTTCTTT.

In regard to this clone: Distinct nucleotide sequences in the sample also encode this CDR3. The CDR3 DNA follows: TGTGCCAGCAGCCTCCGCTACGAGCAGTACTTC. Translating it yields CASSLRYEQYF. The V gene is TRBV28, the J gene TRBJ2-7, with D unclear. Trimming shortened V by 6 bases and J by 3 bases, and 6 bases separated the two germline ends. Germline assignment: CDR1 MDHEN and CDR2 SYDVKM. This CDR3 has 11 amino acids.

The CDR3 bases are TGCAGTGCTAGAGAAGGGAGGGGCTACACCTTC. It translates to CSAREGRGYTF. The chain joins TRBV20-1 to TRBJ1-2; D remains ambiguous. CDR3 size: 11 residues. Germline V gene lookup returns CDR1 DFQATT and CDR2 SNEGSKA (reference sequence). Deletions cut 0 bases from V and 8 bases from J, with 7 bases between.

This clone is a singleton in its sample. This sequence joins TRBV30 and TRBJ1-3; D is perhaps TRBD1 (6 bases). The germline V and J ends were trimmed by 1 base and 4 bases, with 20 bases remaining between them. Germline V CDR1 and CDR2: GTSNPN, SVGIG (reference sequence). The CDR3 sequence is 17 residues long. The CDR3 loop reads CAWSGTTGKIYGNTIYF. CDR3 DNA: TGTGCCTGGAGTGGGACGACAGGAAAGATTTACGGAAACACCATATATTTT. Together with reference TRBV30 and TRBJ1-3, the CDR3 gives the full variable domain: SQTIHQWPATLVQPVGSPLSLECTVEGTSNPNLYWYRQAAGRGLQLLFYSVGIGQISSEVPQNLSASRPQDRQFILSSKKLLLSDSGFYLCAWSGTTGKIYGNTIYFGEGSWLTVV.

The chain uses TRBV2 and TRBJ1-2; D not resolved. The CDR3 has 13 residues. CDR1 is SNHLY, CDR2 FYNNEI, per germline. The V and J ends lost 2 bases and 6 bases respectively, with 10 bases between them. CDR3 sequence: CASSEFEKHGYTF. Written as DNA, the CDR3 is TGTGCCAGCAGTGAATTCGAGAAGCATGGCTACACCTTC.

The chain has TRBV28 and TRBJ2-5; TRBD1 matches 9 bases. This CDR3 is built from 16 residues. CDR1 and CDR2 (germline): MDHEN, SYDVKM. The ends lost 6 bases at V and 0 bases at J; junction bases unmatched: 8. CDR3 protein: CASSDRGREYQETQYF. The CDR3 DNA is TGTGCCAGCAGCGACAGGGGGAGGGAGTACCAAGAGACCCAGTACTTC.

The CDR3 here is CASSQLRDRGRETQYF. CDR3 DNA sequence: TGTGCCAGTAGCCAACTGAGGGACAGGGGGCGAGAGACCCAGTACTTC. This chain links TRBV19 with TRBJ2-5, with 12 bases identical to TRBD1. V shed 6 bases, J shed 4 bases, and the junction held 9 bases outside the gene matches. This CDR3 has 16 amino acids. Germline CDR1 reads LNHDA; CDR2 reads SQIVND (reference sequence).

The J gene is TRBJ2-7, the V gene TRBV15, with TRBD2 matching 10 bases. This CDR3 has 15 residues. V lost 3 bases, J lost 3 bases, and 5 bases stayed unmatched. CDR1 and CDR2 from the germline V gene are LNHNV and YYDKDF (reference sequence). The DNA for the CDR3 is TGTGCCACCAGCAGTCTAGCGGGAGACCGCTACGAGCAGTACTTC. It encodes CATSSLAGDRYEQYF.

The chain couples TRBV11-1 to TRBJ1-2, with 8 nucleotides matching TRBD1. CDR1 and CDR2 (germline): SGHAT, FQDESV (reference sequence). Losses at the gene ends were 8 bases for V and 8 bases for J; bases not matched to a gene: 19. The CDR3 is made up of 16 amino acids. The CDR3 coding sequence is TGTGCCAGCGAAGATACGGGGCAGGGGGCCGAAGAAGGCTACACCTTC. This sequence encodes CASEDTGQGAEEGYTF.

The gene calls are TRBV7-9 and TRBJ2-7; the D gene is possibly TRBD2 (6 bases). This CDR3 has 13 residues. The germline V gene has CDR1 SEHNR and CDR2 FQNEAQ (reference sequence). V shed 5 bases and J shed 4 bases, with 12 bases lying between them. The CDR3 DNA reads as TGTGCCAGCAGCCCAAGCGGAGGGTACGAGCAGTACTTC. This gives the protein CASSPSGGYEQYF. Complete variable domain (other parts from reference TRBV7-9 and TRBJ2-7): DTGVSQNPRHKITKRGQNVTFRCDPISEHNRLYWYRQTLGQGPEFLTYFQNEAQLEKSRLLSDRFSAERPKGSFSTLEIQRTEQGDSAMYLCASSPSGGYEQYFGPGTRLTVT.

This sequence joins TRBV2 and TRBJ1-5; TRBD1 matches 8 bases. The CDR3 sequence is 15 residues long. With 6 bases clipped from V and 6 bases from J, the junction kept 10 bases outside the gene matches. Germline CDR1 and CDR2: SNHLY and FYNNEI. Here the CDR3 reads CASSSMGQERQPQHF. CDR3 nucleotides: TGTGCCAGCAGCTCCATGGGACAGGAACGTCAGCCCCAGCATTTT.

The chain is built from TRBV29-1 and TRBJ2-5; 8 bases map to TRBD2. V shed 7 bases, J shed 5 bases, and the junction held 9 bases outside the gene matches. Germline V gene data show CDR1 as SQVTM and CDR2 as ANQGSEA. The CDR3 covers 13 residues. CDR3 in DNA: TGCAGCGCAAACAGCGGGAGCGAGGAGACCCAGTACTTC. It codes for CSANSGSEETQYF.

The chain combines TRBV28 with TRBJ2-2; TRBD2 aligns across 7 bases. The length of the CDR3 is 17 residues. J was trimmed by 5 bases and V by 7 bases; bases with no gene match: 16. The germline CDR1 and CDR2 sequences are MDHEN and SYDVKM. This CDR3 is CASTRDVLAARTGELFF. DNA for the CDR3: TGTGCCAGCACAAGAGATGTTCTAGCGGCCAGGACCGGGGAGCTGTTTTTT.

CDR3 in DNA: TGCGCCAGCAGCTTGGGTAGCGGAATTAAGTACTTC. This codes for CASSLGSGIKYF. The chain joins TRBV5-1 to TRBJ2-7; TRBD2 is a possible D gene (6 bases). The V gene's germline CDR1 is SGHRS and CDR2 YFSETQ. There are 12 residues in the CDR3. V was cut by 0 bases and J by 11 bases, with 12 bases left in between.

The chain recombines TRBV5-1 with TRBJ2-2, with 8 bases matching TRBD1. Germline CDR1 and CDR2: SGHRS and YFSETQ. This CDR3 is 17 amino acids long. Trimming removed 1 base from V and 5 bases from J; junction bases left unmatched: 10. CDR3 in amino acids: CASSLHQATGETGELFF. The CDR3 DNA reads as TGCGCCAGCAGCTTGCATCAAGCGACAGGGGAAACCGGGGAGCTGTTTTTT.

This clone was counted once. This sequence joins TRBV30 and TRBJ2-5; D perhaps matches TRBD1 (5 bases). Deletions cut 1 base from V and 0 bases from J, with 9 bases between. Germline V gene lookup returns CDR1 GTSNPN and CDR2 SVGIG (reference sequence). CDR3 length: 14 amino acids. The CDR3 nucleotides read TGTGCCTGGAGTGGCAGACAGTACCAAGAGACCCAGTACTTC. It translates to CAWSGRQYQETQYF.

This chain joins TRBV4-1 and TRBJ2-7, with D perhaps matching TRBD2 (5 bases). V was shortened by 5 bases and J by 2 bases, with 13 bases between the two germline ends. CDR3 size: 14 residues. CDR1 and CDR2 (germline): MGHRA, YSYEKL. The CDR3 bases are TGCGCCAGCAGCTCCACCAGCGGTACCTACGAGCAGTACTTC. The encoded protein is CASSSTSGTYEQYF.